Below are 18 T cell receptor beta chains sequenced from a single sample in a study of T-cell reconstitution after alpha-beta-depleted transplantation in children. During its preparation, the TCRbeta library received unique molecular identifiers. MiXCR, run by TCRdb on the PCR reads, gives a single entry per CDR3 protein. Among some 350,000 distinct CDR3 sequences listed, around 15% were seen once. The sample was PBMCs, mostly from graft donor cells, taken 360 days after TCRalphabeta/CD19-depleted stem cell transplant. These receptors were obtained from a male patient between 2 and 15 years old who had a stem cell transplant for acute lymphoblastic leukemia, so the T cells may come from the graft donor.

V and J are TRBV12-5 and TRBJ2-7, with a tentative D call TRBD1 (5 bases). The V gene lost 0 bases and the J gene lost 1 base, with 7 bases spanning the gap. Germline CDR1 and CDR2: LGHNT and FRNRAP. The CDR3 length is 14 residues. The CDR3 loop reads CASGLVGASYEQYF. The DNA of the CDR3 is TGTGCTAGTGGTTTGGTAGGGGCATCCTACGAGCAGTACTTC.

This clonotype has only a few counts. The chain recombines TRBV27 with TRBJ1-5, with D uncertain. The CDR3 is 15 residues long. Germline lookup yields CDR1 MNHEY and CDR2 SMNVEV (reference sequence). V lost 3 bases, J lost 6 bases, and 15 bases lay in between. The CDR3 loop is CASSLVGINAQPQHF. The CDR3 DNA reads as TGTGCCAGCAGTTTGGTAGGGATTAATGCTCAGCCCCAGCATTTT.

There are many counts of this clonotype. The V gene is TRBV7-9, the J gene TRBJ2-5, with TRBD2 as a possible D gene (5 bases). The V gene lost 5 bases and the J gene lost 3 bases, with 10 bases spanning the gap. This CDR3 is 13 amino acids long. Germline CDR1 is SEHNR and CDR2 is FQNEAQ (reference sequence). DNA of the CDR3: TGTGCCAGCAGCCCCAGCGGAAAAGAGACCCAGTACTTC. Translating gives CASSPSGKETQYF.

This clonotype was counted many times. The chain is built from TRBV30 and TRBJ1-3; D is undetermined. Trimming stripped 4 bases from V and 0 bases from J, with 22 bases between. The CDR3 loop spans 18 amino acids. Per germline, CDR1 GTSNPN and CDR2 SVGIG (reference sequence). CDR3 protein: CAWTLGYGSSFSGNTIYF. CDR3 sequence (DNA): TGTGCCTGGACTCTGGGCTACGGTTCCAGTTTCTCTGGAAACACCATATATTTT.

The chain is built from TRBV30 and TRBJ2-1; 11 nucleotides agree with TRBD2. After removal of 3 bases from V and 4 bases from J, the junction contained 5 bases not matched to a gene. CDR1 GTSNPN and CDR2 SVGIG come from the germline V gene (reference sequence). The CDR3 runs to 15 residues. CDR3 region: CAWSPTSGRYNEQFF. In DNA, the CDR3 is TGTGCCTGGAGCCCCACTAGCGGGAGATACAATGAGCAGTTCTTC.

V gene TRBV10-3 combines with J gene TRBJ1-1, with D hard to call. This CDR3 is built from 13 residues. Between the trimmed V and J ends, which lost 4 bases and 3 bases, there was a span of 9 bases. The V gene's germline CDR1 is ENHRY and CDR2 SYGVKD. The CDR3 DNA follows: TGTGCCATCAGTGTCGGGGAGGACACTGAAGCTTTCTTT. Its translation is CAISVGEDTEAFF.

This clonotype was recorded at least ten times. V usage is TRBV10-2 and J usage is TRBJ2-1, with D uncertain. With 5 bases removed from V and 1 base from J, the gap between germline ends came to 12 bases. This CDR3 is 15 amino acids long. The germline V gene encodes CDR1 WSHSY and CDR2 SAAADI. CDR3 sequence reads: CASSLNWLSYNEQFF. CDR3 in DNA: TGCGCCAGCAGTCTAAACTGGCTATCCTACAATGAGCAGTTCTTC.

This clonotype was counted many times. The J gene is TRBJ2-1, the V gene TRBV5-6, with 10 bases lining up with TRBD2. Trimming at V came to 1 base and at J to 4 bases, leaving 2 bases not matched to a gene. In germline, CDR1 is SGHDT, CDR2 YYEEEE. CDR3 length equals 15 residues. The CDR3 DNA reads as TGTGCCAGCAGCTTGAGACTAGCGGGTTACAATGAGCAGTTCTTC. Translation: CASSLRLAGYNEQFF.

This clonotype was seen only a few times. The chain combines TRBV12-3 or TRBV12-4 with TRBJ1-2; D may be TRBD1 (6 bases). The CDR3 length is 13 residues. Trimming took 3 bases from V and 9 from J, leaving 14 bases between them. CDR3 residues: CASSFRGGDRYTF. Here the CDR3 DNA reads TGTGCCAGCAGTTTTCGCGGGGGCGATCGCTACACCTTC.

This clonotype was counted a few times. The chain links TRBV29-1 to TRBJ2-7, with TRBD2 as a possible D gene (6 bases). This CDR3 has 13 residues. Germline values: CDR1 SQVTM, CDR2 ANQGSEA. V lost 5 bases to trimming and J lost 1 base, with 12 bases between them. This chain's CDR3 is CSVLWGESYEQYF. The CDR3 DNA is TGCAGCGTTCTCTGGGGGGAATCCTACGAGCAGTACTTC.

The chain has TRBV7-2 and TRBJ1-1; D is perhaps TRBD1 (5 bases). This CDR3 comprises 11 residues. CDR1 SGHTA and CDR2 FQGNSA come from the germline V gene. With 4 bases removed from V and 10 bases from J, the gap between germline ends came to 10 bases. The CDR3: CASSWGLGAFF. CDR3 nucleotides: TGTGCCAGCAGCTGGGGACTGGGAGCTTTCTTT.

The V gene is TRBV9, the J gene TRBJ2-3, with D possibly being TRBD1 (5 bases). This CDR3 has 14 amino acids. Trimming pared 2 bases from V and 2 bases from J, leaving 9 bases between. Germline assignment: CDR1 SGDLS and CDR2 YYNGEE. CDR3 in amino acids: CASSVQGFTDTQYF. The CDR3 nucleotides are TGTGCCAGCAGCGTTCAGGGTTTCACAGATACGCAGTATTTT.

CDR3 sequence reads: CASSMAPVEAHSPLHF. CDR3 nucleotide sequence: TGCGCCAGCAGCATGGCCCCGGTGGAGGCGCATTCACCCCTCCACTTT. The genes are TRBV5-1 and TRBJ1-6, with unresolved D. There are 16 residues in the CDR3. The V gene's germline CDR1 is SGHRS and CDR2 YFSETQ. V gave up 4 bases and J gave up 8 bases, with 19 bases separating them.

CDR3 DNA: TGTGCCAGCAGCCGGTACAGGAGGACAAATGAGCAGTTCTTC. This sequence encodes CASSRYRRTNEQFF. The chain is built from TRBV4-2 and TRBJ2-1; D may correspond to TRBD1 or TRBD2 (5 bases each). Trimming left V 4 bases short and J 7 bases short, with 14 bases between. CDR3 size: 14 residues. Looked up from germline, CDR1 is LGHNA and CDR2 is YNFKEQ.

In this sample, this clonotype turned up a few times. The chain has TRBV20-1 and TRBJ2-3; 10 positions agree with TRBD2. The CDR3 contains 14 residues. Germline V lookup: CDR1 DFQATT, CDR2 SNEGSKA (reference sequence). V was clipped by 5 bases and J by 4 bases; unmatched bases: 6. The CDR3 region is CSAATSGIPDTQYF. CDR3 nucleotides: TGCAGTGCTGCTACTAGCGGGATCCCAGATACGCAGTATTTT.

The CDR3 DNA follows: TGTGCCAGCAGTTTTAGGAGGCTAGATACCCATGGCTACACCTTC. Protein sequence: CASSFRRLDTHGYTF. The rearrangement uses TRBV12-3 or TRBV12-4 and TRBJ1-2; no reliable D call. The CDR3 is 15 amino acids. V dropped 3 bases and J dropped 6 bases, with 17 bases sitting between them.

This clonotype turned up a few times. CDR3 amino acids: CASSGTGGAGEAFF. CDR3 sequence (DNA): TGTGCCAGCAGCGGGACCGGGGGGGCTGGTGAAGCTTTCTTT. The J gene is TRBJ1-1, the V gene TRBV12-3 or TRBV12-4; TRBD1 might be the D (6 bases). Trimming shortened V by 6 bases and J by 7 bases, and 18 bases separated the two germline ends. This CDR3 has 14 residues.

Points on this clonotype: One end of the junction fails to match germline, which may point to a read error. This chain uses TRBV28 with TRBJ1-5, with D tentatively TRBD1 (6 bases). The CDR3 is made up of 14 amino acids. Germline CDR1 reads MDHEN; CDR2 reads SYDVKM. Written as DNA, the CDR3 is TGTGCCAGCAGCAGGGGCACAGGCAATCACCCCCAGCATTTT. It encodes CASSRGTGNHPQHF.